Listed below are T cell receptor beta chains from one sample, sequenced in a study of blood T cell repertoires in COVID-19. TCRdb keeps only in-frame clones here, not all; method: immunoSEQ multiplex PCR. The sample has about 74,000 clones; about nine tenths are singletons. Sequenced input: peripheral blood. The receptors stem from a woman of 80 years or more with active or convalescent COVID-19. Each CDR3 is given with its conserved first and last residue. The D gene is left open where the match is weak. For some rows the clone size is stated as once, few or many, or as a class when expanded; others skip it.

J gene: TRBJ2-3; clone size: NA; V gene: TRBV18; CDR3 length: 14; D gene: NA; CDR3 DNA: TGTGCCAGCTCACCAGGGCTACTGGCAGATACGCAGTATTTT; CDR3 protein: CASSPGLLADTQYF
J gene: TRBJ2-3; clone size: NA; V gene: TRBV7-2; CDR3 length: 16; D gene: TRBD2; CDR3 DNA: TGTGCCAGCAGCTTTCGGCCGGGACTAGCGGCAGATACGCAGTATTTT; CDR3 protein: CASSFRPGLAADTQYF
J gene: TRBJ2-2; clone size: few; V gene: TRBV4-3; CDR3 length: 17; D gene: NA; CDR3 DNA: TGCGCCAGCAGCCAAGATTTTCCAGGACTAAACACCGGGGAGCTGTTTTTT; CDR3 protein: CASSQDFPGLNTGELFF
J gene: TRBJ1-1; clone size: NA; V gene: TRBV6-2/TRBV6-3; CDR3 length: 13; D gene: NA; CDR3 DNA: TGTGCCAGCAGTTATCAGGAGAACACTGAAGCTTTCTTT; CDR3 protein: CASSYQENTEAFF
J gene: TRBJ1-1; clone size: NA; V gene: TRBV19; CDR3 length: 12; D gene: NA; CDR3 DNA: TGTGCCAGTACCCGGGGGGGCATAGCAGCTTTCTTT; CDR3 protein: CASTRGGIAAFF
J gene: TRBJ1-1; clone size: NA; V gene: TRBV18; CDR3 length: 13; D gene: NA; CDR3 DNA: TGTGCCAGCTCACAGTACACCAACACTGAAGCTTTCTTT; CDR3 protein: CASSQYTNTEAFF
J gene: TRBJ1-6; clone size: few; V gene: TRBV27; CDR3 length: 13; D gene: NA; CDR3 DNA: TGTGCCAGCAGTTCAGGGTACGGCTCACCCCTCCACTTT; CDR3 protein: CASSSGYGSPLHF
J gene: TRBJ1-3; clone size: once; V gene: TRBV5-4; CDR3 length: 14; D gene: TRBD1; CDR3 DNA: TGTGCCAGCAGCCAACAGGGGGGGGGAAACACCATATATTTT; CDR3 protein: CASSQQGGGNTIYF
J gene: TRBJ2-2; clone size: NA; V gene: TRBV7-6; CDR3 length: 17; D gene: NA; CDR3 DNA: TGTGCCAGCAGCTTCACGTCGCGCGGGCGTGACACCGGGGAGCTGTTTTTT; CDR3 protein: CASSFTSRGRDTGELFF
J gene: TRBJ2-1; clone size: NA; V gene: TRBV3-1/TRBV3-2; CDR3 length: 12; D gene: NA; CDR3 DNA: TGTGCCAGCAGCCAATTACGGAATGAGCAGTTCTTC; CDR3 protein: CASSQLRNEQFF
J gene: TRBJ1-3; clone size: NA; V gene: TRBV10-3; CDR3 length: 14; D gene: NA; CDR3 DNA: TGTGCCATCAGTGACAGAGGCGCTGGAAACACCATATATTTT; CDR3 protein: CAISDRGAGNTIYF
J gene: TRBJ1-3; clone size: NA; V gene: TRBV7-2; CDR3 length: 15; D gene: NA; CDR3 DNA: TGTGCCAGCAGCTTAGGGGCCCCTTCTGGAAACACCATATATTTT; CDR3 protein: CASSLGAPSGNTIYF
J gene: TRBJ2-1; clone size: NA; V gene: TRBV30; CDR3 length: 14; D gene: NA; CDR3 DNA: TGTGCCTGGAGTCGCGGCGGCGCCTACAATGAGCAGTTCTTC; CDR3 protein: CAWSRGGAYNEQFF
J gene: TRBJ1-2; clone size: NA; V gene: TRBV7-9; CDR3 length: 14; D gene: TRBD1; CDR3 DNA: TGTGCCAGCAGCCCCGGGACAGACCGCTACCGCTACACCTTC; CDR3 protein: CASSPGTDRYRYTF
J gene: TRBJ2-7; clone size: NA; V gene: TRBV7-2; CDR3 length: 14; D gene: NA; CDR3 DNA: TGTGCCAGCAGCCTAGGGGCCTTTGACTACGAGCAGTACTTC; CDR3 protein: CASSLGAFDYEQYF
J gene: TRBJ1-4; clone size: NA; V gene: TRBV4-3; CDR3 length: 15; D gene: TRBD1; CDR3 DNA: TGCGCCAGCAGCCAAGGGACAGGGATAACTGGGAAACTGTTTTTT; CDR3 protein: CASSQGTGITGKLFF
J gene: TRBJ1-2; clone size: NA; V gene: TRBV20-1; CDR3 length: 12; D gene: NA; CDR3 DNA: TGCAGTGCTAGTCGGGTCAACTATGGCTACACCTTC; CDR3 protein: CSASRVNYGYTF
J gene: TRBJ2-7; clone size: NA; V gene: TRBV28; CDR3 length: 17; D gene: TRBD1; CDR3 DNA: TGTGCCAGCAGTCCATCTACTCGTCCACAGGGGGCGAACGAGCAGTACTTC; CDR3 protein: CASSPSTRPQGANEQYF
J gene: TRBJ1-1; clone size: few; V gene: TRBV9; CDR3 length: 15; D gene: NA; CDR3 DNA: TGTGCCAGCAGCGTAGAACGTGGGGAGCTGACTGAAGCTTTCTTT; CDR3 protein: CASSVERGELTEAFF
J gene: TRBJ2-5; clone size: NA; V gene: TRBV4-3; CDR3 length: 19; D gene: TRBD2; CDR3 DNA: TGCGCCAGCAGCGATGGGTTAGCGGGGCCTCGACTCCAGGGAGAGACCCAGTACTTC; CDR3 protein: CASSDGLAGPRLQGETQYF
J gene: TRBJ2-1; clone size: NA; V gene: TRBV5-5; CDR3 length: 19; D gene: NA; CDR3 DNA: TGTGCCAGCAGCTTGGTAACTGGCAGGGGTTCTCCGAATATCGGTGAGCAGTTCTTC; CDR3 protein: CASSLVTGRGSPNIGEQFF
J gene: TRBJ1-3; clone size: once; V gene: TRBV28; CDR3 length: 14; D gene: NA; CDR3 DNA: TGTGCCAGCAGTACTGGGGGGTTTGGAAACACCATATATTTT; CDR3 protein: CASSTGGFGNTIYF
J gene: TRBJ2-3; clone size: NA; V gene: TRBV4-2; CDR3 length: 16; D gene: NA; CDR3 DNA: TGTGCCAGCAGCCAAGTAGGCGGAAAATACACAGATACGCAGTATTTT; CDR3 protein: CASSQVGGKYTDTQYF
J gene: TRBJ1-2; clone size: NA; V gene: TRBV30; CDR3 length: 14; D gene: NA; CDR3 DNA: TGTGCCTGGAGTGTCTCGACAGGACTAGGTGGCTACACCTTC; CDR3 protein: CAWSVSTGLGGYTF
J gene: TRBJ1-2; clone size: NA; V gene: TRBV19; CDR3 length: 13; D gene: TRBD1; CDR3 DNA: TGTGCCAGTACTGAGACAGGGGGAGGTGGCTACACCTTC; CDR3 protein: CASTETGGGGYTF
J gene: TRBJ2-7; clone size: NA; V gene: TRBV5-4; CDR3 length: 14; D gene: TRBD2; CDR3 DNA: TGTGCCAGCAAGGGTAGCGGGGGGGCTGAAGAGCAGTACTTC; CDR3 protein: CASKGSGGAEEQYF
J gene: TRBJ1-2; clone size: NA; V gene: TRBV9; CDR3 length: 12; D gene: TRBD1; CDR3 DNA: TGTGCCAGCACGGGACAGGAGTATGGCTACACCTTC; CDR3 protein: CASTGQEYGYTF